The 16 T cell receptor beta chains listed next were all sequenced from one sample in a study of blood T cell repertoires in COVID-19. Sequencing used immunoSEQ multiplex PCR; TCRdb keeps in-frame clones, though not all of them. The table includes about 97,000 clones, about nine tenths detected once. The specimen was peripheral blood. Receptor source: a woman aged 45-65 years with COVID-19, enrolled during active disease.

The V gene is TRBV19, the J gene TRBJ1-1; D is perhaps TRBD1 (6 bases). The V and J ends lost 6 bases and 5 bases respectively, with 13 bases between them. Germline-derived CDR1 and CDR2 are LNHDA and SQIVND (reference sequence). The CDR3 is made up of 13 amino acids. DNA for the CDR3: TGTGCCAGTAGCCGACAGGCTTCGACTGAAGCTTTCTTT. As protein: CASSRQASTEAFF.

The chain uses TRBV28 and TRBJ2-1; 11 bases agree with TRBD2. Germline V gene lookup returns CDR1 MDHEN and CDR2 SYDVKM. V was pared by 5 bases and J by 5 bases, with 20 bases of the junction left unmatched. The CDR3 has 20 amino acids. CDR3 DNA: TGTGCCAGCAGTCCCTTAGCGGGGGGGCATTTAGTGTCACTTAACAATGAGCAGTTCTTC. It yields the protein CASSPLAGGHLVSLNNEQFF.

The CDR3 here is CASSDPGTGDTGELFF. DNA for the CDR3: TGTGCCAGCAGTGACCCCGGGACAGGGGACACCGGGGAGCTGTTTTTT. The chain has TRBV25-1 and TRBJ2-2, with 10 bases that match TRBD1. CDR3 length equals 16 residues. Per the germline V gene, CDR1 is MGHDK and CDR2 is SYGVNS. The J segment lost 3 bases and the V segment lost 3 bases, leaving 4 bases of the junction unmatched.

This chain connects TRBV6-5 to TRBJ2-7; TRBD2 might be the D (5 bases). Germline CDR1 and CDR2: MNHEY and SVGAGI. The CDR3 loop spans 14 amino acids. Trimming pared 6 bases from V and 3 bases from J, leaving 15 bases between. CDR3 nucleotide sequence: TGTGCCAGCAGCTACCTAACGGGGATCTACGAGCAGTACTTC. Protein: CASSYLTGIYEQYF.

V usage is TRBV21-1 and J usage is TRBJ2-2; the table gives TRBD2 as D, unverified against the DNA. TRBV21-1 is shown as a pseudogene. The CDR3 totals 17 residues. This CDR3 reads CASSKAVWRLNTGELFF. CDR3 DNA: TGTGCCAGCAGCAAGGCAGTATGGAGATTGAACACCGGGGAGCTGTTTTTT.

The J gene is TRBJ1-6, the V gene TRBV5-1; D gene ambiguous. Trimming stripped 2 bases from V and 0 bases from J, with 9 bases between. Germline V gene lookup returns CDR1 SGHRS and CDR2 YFSETQ. The CDR3 extends over 16 amino acids. The CDR3 sequence is CASSFQSSSYNSPLHF. In DNA, the CDR3 is TGCGCCAGCAGCTTCCAAAGCTCCTCCTATAATTCACCCCTCCACTTT.

The CDR3 bases are TGTGCCAGCAGCCAACCGGGGGATACGCAGTATTTT. It codes for CASSQPGDTQYF. This chain joins TRBV7-7 and TRBJ2-3, with D perhaps TRBD2 (5 bases). Germline values: CDR1 SSHAT, CDR2 FNYEAQ (reference sequence). The CDR3 has 12 residues. Trimming stripped 5 bases from V and 6 bases from J, with 9 bases between.

The CDR3 region is CASSFSGGSAYNEQFF. The CDR3 DNA follows: TGTGCCAGCAGCTTTAGCGGGGGGTCCGCCTACAATGAGCAGTTCTTC. V and J are TRBV3-1 (or the pseudogene TRBV3-2) and TRBJ2-1; TRBD2 aligns across 10 bases. Trimming at V came to 5 bases and at J to 2 bases, leaving 6 bases not matched to a gene. CDR1 LGHDT and CDR2 YNNKEL come from the germline V gene (reference sequence). The CDR3 extends over 16 amino acids.

V gene TRBV5-4 combines with J gene TRBJ1-1, with D possibly being TRBD1 (5 bases). Trimming left V 0 bases short and J 1 base short, with 19 bases between. Germline V gene lookup returns CDR1 SGHNT and CDR2 YYREEE (reference sequence). This CDR3 is 18 amino acids long. In DNA, the CDR3 is TGTGCCAGCAGCTTGGCCCGGACCTCAGGGAGGGGGAACACTGAAGCTTTCTTT. Protein: CASSLARTSGRGNTEAFF.

V is TRBV19 and J is TRBJ1-1; possibly TRBD1 for D (6 bases). The V end was cut by 7 bases, the J end by 0 bases, with 12 bases between. Germline V gives CDR1 LNHDA, CDR2 SQIVND (reference sequence). The CDR3 length is 14 residues. DNA of the CDR3: TGTGCCAGTATCATGACAGGAATGAACACTGAAGCTTTCTTT. Protein product: CASIMTGMNTEAFF.

A remark on this clone: Other DNA sequences in the same sample also yield this CDR3. The chain has TRBV12-3 or TRBV12-4 and TRBJ1-2, with unresolved D. The CDR3 spans 12 residues. Trimming removed 3 bases from V and 5 bases from J, with 7 bases in between. The CDR3 protein is CASSLRVYGYTF. The CDR3 bases are TGTGCCAGCAGTTTGAGGGTTTATGGCTACACCTTC.

This chain joins TRBV6-2 or TRBV6-3 and TRBJ1-6; D not certain. V lost 5 bases and J 7 bases, leaving 6 bases between the germline ends. CDR3 length: 12 amino acids. The germline V gene has CDR1 MNHEY and CDR2 SVGEGT. The CDR3 sequence is CASSHKNSPLHF. The CDR3, as DNA: TGTGCCAGCAGTCACAAAAATTCACCCCTCCACTTT.

This clone was counted between two and nine times. The chain couples TRBV11-2 to TRBJ2-5, with D maybe TRBD1 (6 bases). V lost 0 bases and J 4 bases, leaving 12 bases between the germline ends. The CDR3 is 15 amino acids. CDR1 and CDR2 from the germline V gene are SGHAT and FQNNGV. This CDR3 reads CASSLDLLGGETQYF. The CDR3, as DNA: TGTGCCAGCAGCTTAGACCTTTTAGGGGGAGAGACCCAGTACTTC. The full variable domain, in which reference TRBV11-2 and TRBJ2-5 provide the parts outside the CDR3, is EAGVAQSPRYKIIEKRQSVAFWCNPISGHATLYWYQQILGQGPKLLIQFQNNGVVDDSQLPKDRFSAERLKGVDSTLKIQPAKLEDSAVYLCASSLDLLGGETQYFGPGTRLLVL.

This chain uses TRBV19 with TRBJ1-4; TRBD1 matches 7 bases. This CDR3 is 15 amino acids long. The germline gives CDR1 LNHDA, CDR2 SQIVND (reference sequence). The ends lost 3 bases at V and 7 bases at J; junction bases unmatched: 8. The CDR3 protein is CASSISTGWGEKLFF. In DNA, the CDR3 is TGTGCCAGTAGTATTTCGACAGGGTGGGGTGAAAAACTGTTTTTT.

The rearrangement uses TRBV28 and TRBJ2-1, with 7 nucleotides matching TRBD1. This CDR3 has 17 residues. The germline V gene has CDR1 MDHEN and CDR2 SYDVKM. Trimming took 3 bases from V and 4 from J; bases not matched to a gene: 12. CDR3 amino acids: CASSFFFRQGLYNEQFF. In nucleotides, the CDR3 is TGTGCCAGCAGTTTTTTCTTTAGACAGGGTCTTTACAATGAGCAGTTCTTC.

The CDR3 sequence: CASSVDRVLGTEAFF. For the CDR3, the DNA is TGTGCCAGCAGCGTCGACAGGGTACTTGGCACTGAAGCTTTCTTT. The chain recombines TRBV9 with TRBJ1-1; 7 positions match TRBD1. CDR3 size: 15 residues. J lost 4 bases, V lost 2 bases, and 8 bases had no gene match. Per germline, CDR1 SGDLS and CDR2 YYNGEE.